This TCR beta chain was captured in a study of a mutant IDH1 vaccine in newly diagnosed glioma. Whole-study context: It was radiotherapy, temozolomide, or both that patients received previously, with most receiving both.

On this clone: Its antigen is currently unknown.

Time point denoted: baseline, week 1 (first vaccination visit). The sample's treatment: pre-vaccination baseline after standard-of-care therapy. Study-level results: Immune responses induced by vaccination arose in 93.3% of the patients.

Trimming cost V 0 bases and J 4 bases, with 8 bases left between them. The CDR3 spans 13 residues. Germline V CDR1 and CDR2: GTSNPN, SVGIG (reference sequence). TCRdb's copy holds only in-frame clones and misses some; the assay was immunoSEQ multiplex PCR. The sample records some 51,000 clones, about three quarters being singletons. The origin of this receptor is a woman in her forties with glioma. This chain links TRBV30 with TRBJ2-3, with a weak D call TRBD1 (5 bases). The sample in question was PBMCs, obtained from a glioma patient treated with radiotherapy, temozolomide or both. CDR3 protein: CAWSVTEADTQYF. DNA for the CDR3: TGTGCCTGGAGTGTGACAGAGGCAGATACGCAGTATTTT.